These 4 T cell receptor beta chains came from one sample sequenced in a study of human T cells and chemical hapten exposure. TCRdb ran MiXCR on the RACE reads and lists one entry per CDR3 protein. This table has a few hundred thousand distinct CDR3 sequences, 7.5% to 9% appearing once. Specified time point: pre-sensitization, week 0. Noted treatment: therapeutic diphenylcyclopropenone sensitization with weekly scalp DPC. Specimen: whole blood, collected in connection with sensitization to the hapten diphenylcyclopropenone (DPC). The receptors shown here come from a woman aged 40-49 years with alopecia areata. Some clones in this sample may be carry-over from other donors' samples.

This clonotype was picked up a small number of times. The gene calls are TRBV12-3 or TRBV12-4 and TRBJ2-1, with 8 nucleotides matching TRBD2. The CDR3 sequence is 14 residues long. V was clipped by 0 bases and J by 10 bases; unmatched bases: 5. The CDR3 bases are TGTGCCAGCAGTTTAGCCCTGGGACTAGTAGAGCAGTTCTTC. Encoded protein: CASSLALGLVEQFF.

The V gene is TRBV6-6, the J gene TRBJ2-3; 12 nucleotides agree with TRBD2. Trimming took 6 bases from V and 3 from J; bases not matched to a gene: 10. The CDR3 spans 17 residues. The germline V gene has CDR1 MNHNY and CDR2 SVGAGI (reference sequence). CDR3 sequence reads: CASRAPSGRAVTDTQYF. In nucleotides, the CDR3 is TGTGCCAGCAGAGCCCCTAGCGGGAGGGCCGTAACAGATACGCAGTATTTT.

This clonotype was observed many times. The chain employs TRBV7-9 and TRBJ1-2; D possibly corresponds to TRBD1 (5 bases). Germline V gene sequence: CDR1 SEHNR, CDR2 FQNEAQ (reference sequence). Trimming took off 5 bases at V and 6 bases at J, with 19 bases between the two ends. There are 15 residues in the CDR3. The CDR3 protein is CASSLTPGQGHGYTF. In nucleotides, the CDR3 is TGTGCCAGCAGCCTAACCCCTGGGCAGGGACATGGCTACACCTTC.

This clonotype was observed a handful of times. The chain has TRBV28 and TRBJ2-4, with TRBD2 matching 12 bases. The CDR3 consists of 16 residues. V trimming: 6 bases; J trimming: 2 bases; junction bases outside the gene matches: 5. CDR1 is MDHEN and CDR2 is SYDVKM in the germline V gene. The DNA of the CDR3 is TGTGCCAGCAGCAACGGACTAGCGGGAACCAAAAACATTCAGTACTTC. Its protein product is CASSNGLAGTKNIQYF.